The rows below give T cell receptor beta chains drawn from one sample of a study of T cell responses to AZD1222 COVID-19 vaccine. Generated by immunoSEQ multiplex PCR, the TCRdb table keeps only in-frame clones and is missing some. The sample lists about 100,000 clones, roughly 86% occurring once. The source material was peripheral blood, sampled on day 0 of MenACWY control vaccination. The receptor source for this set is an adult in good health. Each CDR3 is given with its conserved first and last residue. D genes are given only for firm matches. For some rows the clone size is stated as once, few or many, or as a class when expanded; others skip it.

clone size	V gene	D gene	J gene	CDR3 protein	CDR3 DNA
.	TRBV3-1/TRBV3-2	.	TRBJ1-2	CASSQEGIYGYTF	TGTGCCAGCAGCCAAGAGGGAATCTATGGCTACACCTTC
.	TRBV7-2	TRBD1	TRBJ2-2	CASHPGGIIWGELFF	TGTGCCAGCCACCCAGGGGGCATTATCTGGGGGGAGCTGTTTTTT
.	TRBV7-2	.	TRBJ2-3	CASTRGGGDTQYF	TGTGCCAGCACCCGAGGAGGGGGAGATACGCAGTATTTT
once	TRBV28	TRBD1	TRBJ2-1	CASRLPPGTGTYNEQFF	TGTGCCAGCAGACTTCCCCCCGGGACAGGAACCTACAATGAGCAGTTCTTC
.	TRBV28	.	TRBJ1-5	CASSLPLYQPQHF	TGTGCCAGCAGTTTACCCTTATATCAGCCCCAGCATTTT
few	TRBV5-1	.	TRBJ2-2	CASSFGGELFF	TGCGCCAGCAGCTTCGGCGGGGAGCTGTTTTTT
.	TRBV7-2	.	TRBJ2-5	CASSLNRPREPQYF	TGTGCCAGCAGCTTGAACAGGCCAAGAGAGCCCCAGTACTTC
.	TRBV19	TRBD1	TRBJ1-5	CASSIRQGDQPQHF	TGTGCCAGTAGTATACGACAGGGGGATCAGCCCCAGCATTTT
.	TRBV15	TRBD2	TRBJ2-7	CATSRGREGIYEQYF	TGTGCCACCAGCAGAGGGCGGGAGGGCATATACGAGCAGTACTTC
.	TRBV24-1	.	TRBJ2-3	CATSEQADTQYF	TGTGCCACCAGTGAGCAGGCCGATACGCAGTATTTT
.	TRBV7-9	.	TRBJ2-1	CASSLSGSYNEQFF	TGTGCCAGCAGCCTATCGGGCTCCTACAATGAGCAGTTCTTC
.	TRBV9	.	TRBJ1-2	CASSARPGRGSNGYTF	TGTGCCAGCAGCGCCCGTCCCGGCAGGGGATCAAATGGCTACACCTTC
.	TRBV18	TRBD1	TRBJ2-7	CASRTGTGFYEQYF	TGTGCCAGCCGAACCGGGACAGGGTTCTACGAGCAGTACTTC
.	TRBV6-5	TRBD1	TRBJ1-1	CASKPGTASLSEAFF	TGTGCCAGCAAACCCGGGACAGCTAGCTTGTCTGAAGCTTTCTTT
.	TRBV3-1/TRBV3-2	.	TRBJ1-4	CASSLPGEKLFF	TGTGCCAGCAGCCTACCGGGCGAAAAACTGTTTTTT
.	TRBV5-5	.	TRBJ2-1	CASSSRTVSYNEQFF	TGTGCCAGCAGCTCCCGGACGGTCTCCTACAATGAGCAGTTCTTC
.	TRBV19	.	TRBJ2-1	CASSIGRGGNEQFF	TGTGCCAGTAGTATAGGACGGGGCGGCAATGAGCAGTTCTTC
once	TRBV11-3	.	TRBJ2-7	CASSLGTGREQYF	TGTGCCAGCAGCTTAGGCACAGGGCGAGAGCAGTACTTC
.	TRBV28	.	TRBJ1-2	CASRRLVQKAGYTF	TGTGCCAGCAGGAGGTTGGTACAAAAGGCTGGCTACACCTTC
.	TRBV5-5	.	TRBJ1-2	CASSPGQNPNYGYTF	TGTGCCAGCAGCCCAGGACAGAACCCAAACTATGGCTACACCTTC
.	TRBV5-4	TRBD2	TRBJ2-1	CASSLAGLAGGPSESEQFF	TGTGCCAGCAGCTTGGCGGGACTAGCGGGGGGGCCCTCTGAGAGTGAGCAGTTCTTC
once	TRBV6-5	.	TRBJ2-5	CASSSTRDTTQETQYF	TGTGCCAGCAGTTCTACCCGGGACACCACTCAAGAGACCCAGTACTTC
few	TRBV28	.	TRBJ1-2	CASSSAGPYGYTF	TGTGCCAGCAGTTCGGCAGGCCCTTATGGCTACACCTTC
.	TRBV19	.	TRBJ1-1	CASSWLQGMNTEAFF	TGTGCCAGTAGTTGGTTACAGGGAATGAACACTGAAGCTTTCTTT
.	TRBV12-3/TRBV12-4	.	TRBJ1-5	CASSLQGNQPQHF	TGTGCCAGCAGTCTTCAGGGTAATCAGCCCCAGCATTTT
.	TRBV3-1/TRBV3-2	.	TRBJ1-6	CASSQSVGPNSPLHF	TGTGCCAGCAGCCAGAGCGTTGGCCCGAATTCACCCCTCCACTTT
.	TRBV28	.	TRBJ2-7	CASSLGGAGGKYEQYF	TGTGCCAGCAGTTTGGGTGGCGCAGGCGGTAAGTACGAGCAGTACTTC
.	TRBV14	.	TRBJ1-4	CASSHLYETALNEKLFF	TGTGCCAGCAGCCACCTTTATGAGACGGCGCTTAATGAAAAACTGTTTTTT
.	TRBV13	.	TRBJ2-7	CASSLSGSYYEQYF	TGTGCCAGCAGCTTGTCCGGGAGTTACTACGAGCAGTACTTC
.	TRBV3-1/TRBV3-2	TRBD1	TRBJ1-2	CASSQAQGALGYTF	TGTGCCAGCAGCCAAGCCCAGGGGGCGCTCGGCTACACCTTC
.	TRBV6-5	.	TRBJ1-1	CASRIRAAEAFF	TGTGCCAGCAGGATCCGGGCCGCTGAAGCTTTCTTT
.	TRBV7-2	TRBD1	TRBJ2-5	CASSSRTGTETQYF	TGTGCCAGCAGCTCTAGGACAGGGACAGAGACCCAGTACTTC
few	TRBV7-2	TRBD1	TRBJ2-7	CASSLDRGPSYEQYF	TGTGCCAGCAGCTTAGATAGGGGGCCGTCCTACGAGCAGTACTTC
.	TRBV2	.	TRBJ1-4	CASIRSVRNEKLFF	TGTGCCAGCATAAGATCAGTAAGGAATGAAAAACTGTTTTTT
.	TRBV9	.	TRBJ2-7	CASGRLNYEQYF	TGTGCCAGCGGTAGACTAAACTACGAGCAGTACTTC
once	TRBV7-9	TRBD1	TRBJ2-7	CASSSSYRGYEQYF	TGTGCCAGCAGCTCATCGTACAGGGGCTACGAGCAGTACTTC
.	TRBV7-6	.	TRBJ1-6	CASSGGRNHSPLHF	TGTGCCAGCAGCGGCGGGCGGAATCATTCACCCCTCCACTTT
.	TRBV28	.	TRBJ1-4	CASSSPGVPNEKLFF	TGTGCCAGCAGTTCCCCAGGGGTCCCTAATGAAAAACTGTTTTTT
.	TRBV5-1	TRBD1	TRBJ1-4	CASSLEGRGLEKLFF	TGCGCCAGCAGCTTGGAAGGCAGGGGGCTTGAAAAACTGTTTTTT
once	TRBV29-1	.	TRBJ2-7	CSVGGSYEQYF	TGCAGCGTTGGGGGGTCCTACGAGCAGTACTTC
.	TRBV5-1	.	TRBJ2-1	CASSLVPGSEQFF	TGCGCCAGCAGCTTGGTGCCGGGTTCTGAGCAGTTCTTC
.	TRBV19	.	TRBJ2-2	CASGTNTGELFF	TGTGCCAGTGGCACCAACACCGGGGAGCTGTTTTTT